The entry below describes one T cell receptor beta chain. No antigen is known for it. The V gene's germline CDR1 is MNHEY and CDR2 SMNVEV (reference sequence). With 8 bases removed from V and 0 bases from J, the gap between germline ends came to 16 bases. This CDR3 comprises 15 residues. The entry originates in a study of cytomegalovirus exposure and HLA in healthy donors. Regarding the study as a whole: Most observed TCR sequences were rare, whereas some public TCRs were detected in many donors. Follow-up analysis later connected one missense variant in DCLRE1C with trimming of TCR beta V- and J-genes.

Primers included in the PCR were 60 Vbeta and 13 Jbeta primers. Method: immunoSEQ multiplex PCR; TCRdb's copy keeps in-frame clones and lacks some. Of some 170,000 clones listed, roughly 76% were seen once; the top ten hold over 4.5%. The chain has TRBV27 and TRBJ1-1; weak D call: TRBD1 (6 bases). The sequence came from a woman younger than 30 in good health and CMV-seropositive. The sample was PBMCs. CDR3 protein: CASQERQDLNTEAFF. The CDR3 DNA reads TGTGCCAGCCAAGAAAGACAGGACTTGAACACTGAAGCTTTCTTT.